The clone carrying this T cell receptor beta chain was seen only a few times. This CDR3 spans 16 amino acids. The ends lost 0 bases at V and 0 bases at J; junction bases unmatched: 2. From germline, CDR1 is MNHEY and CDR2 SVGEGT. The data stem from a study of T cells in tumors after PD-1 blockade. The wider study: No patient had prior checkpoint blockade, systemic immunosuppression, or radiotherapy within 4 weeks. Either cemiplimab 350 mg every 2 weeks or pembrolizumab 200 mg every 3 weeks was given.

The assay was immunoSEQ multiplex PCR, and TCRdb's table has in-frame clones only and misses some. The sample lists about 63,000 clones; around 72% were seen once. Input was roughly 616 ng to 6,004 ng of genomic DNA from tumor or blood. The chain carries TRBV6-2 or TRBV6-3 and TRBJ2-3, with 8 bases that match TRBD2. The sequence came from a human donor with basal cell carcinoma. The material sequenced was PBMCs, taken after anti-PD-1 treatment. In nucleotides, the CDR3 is TGTGCCAGCAGTTACTCGCCGGGGGGGAGCACAGATACGCAGTATTTT. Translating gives CASSYSPGGSTDTQYF.